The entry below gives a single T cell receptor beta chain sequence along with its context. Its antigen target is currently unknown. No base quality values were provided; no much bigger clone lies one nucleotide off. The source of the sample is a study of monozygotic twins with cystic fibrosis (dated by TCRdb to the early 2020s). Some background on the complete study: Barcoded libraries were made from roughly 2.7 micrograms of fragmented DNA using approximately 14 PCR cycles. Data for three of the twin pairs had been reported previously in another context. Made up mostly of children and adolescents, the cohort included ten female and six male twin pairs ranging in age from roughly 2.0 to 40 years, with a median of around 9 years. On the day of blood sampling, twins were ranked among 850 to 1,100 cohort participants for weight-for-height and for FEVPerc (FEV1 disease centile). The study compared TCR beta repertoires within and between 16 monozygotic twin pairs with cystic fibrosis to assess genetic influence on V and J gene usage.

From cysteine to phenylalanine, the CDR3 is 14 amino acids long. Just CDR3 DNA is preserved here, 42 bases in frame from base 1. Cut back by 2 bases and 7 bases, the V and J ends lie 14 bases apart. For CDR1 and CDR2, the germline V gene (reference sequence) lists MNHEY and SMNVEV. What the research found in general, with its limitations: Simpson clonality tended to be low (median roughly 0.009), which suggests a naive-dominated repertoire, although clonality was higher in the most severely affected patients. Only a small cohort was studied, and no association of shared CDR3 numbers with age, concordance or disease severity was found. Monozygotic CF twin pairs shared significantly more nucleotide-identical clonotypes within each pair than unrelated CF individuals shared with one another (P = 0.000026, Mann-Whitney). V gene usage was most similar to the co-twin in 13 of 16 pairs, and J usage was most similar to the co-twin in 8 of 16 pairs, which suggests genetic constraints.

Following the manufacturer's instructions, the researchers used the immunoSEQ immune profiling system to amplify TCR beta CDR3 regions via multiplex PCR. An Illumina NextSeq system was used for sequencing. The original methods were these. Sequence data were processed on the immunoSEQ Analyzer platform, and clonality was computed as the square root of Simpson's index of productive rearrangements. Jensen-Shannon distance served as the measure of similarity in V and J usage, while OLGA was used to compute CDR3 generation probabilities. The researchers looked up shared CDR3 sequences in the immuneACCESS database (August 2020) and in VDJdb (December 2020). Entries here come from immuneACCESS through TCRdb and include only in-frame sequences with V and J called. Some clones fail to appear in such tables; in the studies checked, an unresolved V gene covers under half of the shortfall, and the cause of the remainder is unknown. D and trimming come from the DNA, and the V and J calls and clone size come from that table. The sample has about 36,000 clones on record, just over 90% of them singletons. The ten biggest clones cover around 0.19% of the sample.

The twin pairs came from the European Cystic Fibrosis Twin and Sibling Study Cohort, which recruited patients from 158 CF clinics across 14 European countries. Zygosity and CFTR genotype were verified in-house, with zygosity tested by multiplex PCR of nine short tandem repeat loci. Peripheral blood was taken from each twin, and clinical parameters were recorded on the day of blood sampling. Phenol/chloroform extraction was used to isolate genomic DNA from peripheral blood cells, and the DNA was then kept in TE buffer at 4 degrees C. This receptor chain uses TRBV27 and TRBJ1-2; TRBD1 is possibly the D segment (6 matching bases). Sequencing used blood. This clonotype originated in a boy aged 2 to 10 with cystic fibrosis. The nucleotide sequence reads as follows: TGTGCCAGCAGTTTAGGGGGCAAGGGCTCTGGCTACACCTTC. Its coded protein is CASSLGGKGSGYTF.